One and the same sample provided the 7 T cell receptor beta chains below, sequenced in a study of metastatic and nonmetastatic thyroid tumors. TCRdb reprocessed the PCR reads using MiXCR. The sample has about 92,000 clones, 14% to 15% seen once. All patients were treatment-naive before thyroid surgery. Sequenced: blood. All receptors derive from a female donor with papillary thyroid cancer or a benign thyroid nodule (not recorded which). Some clones in this sample may be carry-over from other donors' samples.

About this clone: A much larger clone sits a single nucleotide away, making a read error possible. Other nucleotide sequences in the sample specify the same CDR3. This chain connects TRBV5-6 to TRBJ2-1; 9 bases are shared with TRBD2. Germline V lookup: CDR1 SGHDT, CDR2 YYEEEE. The CDR3 totals 14 residues. CDR3 nucleotide sequence: TGTGCCAGCAGCTTGGGTCTAGCGGGGAGTGAGCAGTTCTTT. Translating it yields CASSLGLAGSEQFF.

This clone has a count of ten or more. This specimen includes other DNA sequences encoding the same CDR3. V gene TRBV11-2 combines with J gene TRBJ1-1, with D hard to call. CDR1 and CDR2 from the germline V gene are SGHAT and FQNNGV. V was shortened by 0 bases and J by 5 bases, with 10 bases between the two germline ends. The CDR3 has 14 amino acids. The CDR3 DNA follows: TGTGCCAGCAGCTTAGAAGGCCGGGTTACTGAAGCTTTCTTT. Translated: CASSLEGRVTEAFF. The complete variable domain, with remaining parts taken from reference TRBV11-2 and TRBJ1-1, reads EAGVAQSPRYKIIEKRQSVAFWCNPISGHATLYWYQQILGQGPKLLIQFQNNGVVDDSQLPKDRFSAERLKGVDSTLKIQPAKLEDSAVYLCASSLEGRVTEAFFGQGTRLTVV.

The V gene is TRBV11-1, the J gene TRBJ1-1; D unclear. The germline V gene has CDR1 SGHAT and CDR2 FQDESV (reference sequence). The V end was cut by 1 base, the J end by 4 bases, with 16 bases between. The CDR3 covers 16 residues. CDR3 amino acids: CASSLESTCGCTEAFF. The CDR3 DNA sequence: TGTGCCAGCAGCTTAGAATCGACATGTGGGTGCACTGAAGCTTTCTTT. The full variable domain, with the rest looked up from reference TRBV11-1 and TRBJ1-1, is EAEVAQSPRYKITEKSQAVAFWCDPISGHATLYWYRQILGQGPELLVQFQDESVVDDSQLPKDRFSAERLKGVDSTLKIQPAELGDSAMYLCASSLESTCGCTEAFFGQGTRLTVV.

This clone showed up just a few times. The V call is TRBV27, the J call TRBJ2-3; 7 bases fit TRBD2. This CDR3 has 16 residues. Germline V gives CDR1 MNHEY, CDR2 SMNVEV (reference sequence). V shed 3 bases, J shed 4 bases, and the junction held 10 bases outside the gene matches. The CDR3 bases are TGTGCCAGCAGTTTGGGAGGGCCCGTCGGGGCAGATACGCAGTATTTT. Encoded protein: CASSLGGPVGADTQYF.

This clone was recorded many times. The gene calls are TRBV20-1 and TRBJ1-5; 7 bases agree with TRBD1. Germline values: CDR1 DFQATT, CDR2 SNEGSKA (reference sequence). After removal of 1 base from V and 2 bases from J, the junction contained 5 bases not matched to a gene. This CDR3 is built from 15 residues. CDR3 nucleotides: TGCAGTGCTAGAGCGACAGGGCGGCGCAATCAGCCCCAGCATTTT. Amino acid sequence: CSARATGRRNQPQHF.

The chain links TRBV12-3 or TRBV12-4 to TRBJ1-1, with 8 nucleotides matching TRBD1. This CDR3 has 14 amino acids. J was trimmed by 3 bases and V by 1 base; bases with no gene match: 1. In DNA, the CDR3 is TGTGCCAGCAGTTTAGGACAGGGGCACACTGAAGCTTTCTTT. Protein sequence: CASSLGQGHTEAFF.

Many counts were recorded for this clone. This chain connects TRBV3-1 to TRBJ2-5; D gene uncertain. V gave up 3 bases and J gave up 4 bases, with 18 bases separating them. The CDR3 totals 16 residues. Germline values: CDR1 LGHDT, CDR2 YNNKEL (reference sequence). CDR3 DNA: TGTGCCAGCAGCCACGGGCCATATCGGAATAGAGAGACCCAGTACTTC. It codes for CASSHGPYRNRETQYF.